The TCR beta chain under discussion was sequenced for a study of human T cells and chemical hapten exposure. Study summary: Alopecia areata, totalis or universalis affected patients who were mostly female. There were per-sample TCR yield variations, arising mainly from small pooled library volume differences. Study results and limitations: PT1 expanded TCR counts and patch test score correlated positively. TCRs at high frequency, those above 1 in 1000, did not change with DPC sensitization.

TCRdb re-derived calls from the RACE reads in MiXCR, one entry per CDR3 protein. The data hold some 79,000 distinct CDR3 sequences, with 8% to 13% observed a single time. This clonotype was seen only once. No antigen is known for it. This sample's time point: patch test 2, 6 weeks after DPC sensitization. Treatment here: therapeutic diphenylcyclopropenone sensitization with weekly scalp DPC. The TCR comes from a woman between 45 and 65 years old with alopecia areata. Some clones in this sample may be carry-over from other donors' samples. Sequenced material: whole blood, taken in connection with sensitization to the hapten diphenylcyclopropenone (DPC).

CDR3 sequence (DNA): TGCAGCGTTCTACCCGGGGGGCTACCGGGACAGGGTCCCTACGAGCAGTACTTC. This translates into CSVLPGGLPGQGPYEQYF. This sequence joins TRBV29-1 and TRBJ2-7; 9 bases map to TRBD1. The CDR3 length is 18 residues. Trimming took 5 bases from V and 2 from J; bases not matched to a gene: 19. Germline CDR1 reads SQVTM; CDR2 reads ANQGSEA.